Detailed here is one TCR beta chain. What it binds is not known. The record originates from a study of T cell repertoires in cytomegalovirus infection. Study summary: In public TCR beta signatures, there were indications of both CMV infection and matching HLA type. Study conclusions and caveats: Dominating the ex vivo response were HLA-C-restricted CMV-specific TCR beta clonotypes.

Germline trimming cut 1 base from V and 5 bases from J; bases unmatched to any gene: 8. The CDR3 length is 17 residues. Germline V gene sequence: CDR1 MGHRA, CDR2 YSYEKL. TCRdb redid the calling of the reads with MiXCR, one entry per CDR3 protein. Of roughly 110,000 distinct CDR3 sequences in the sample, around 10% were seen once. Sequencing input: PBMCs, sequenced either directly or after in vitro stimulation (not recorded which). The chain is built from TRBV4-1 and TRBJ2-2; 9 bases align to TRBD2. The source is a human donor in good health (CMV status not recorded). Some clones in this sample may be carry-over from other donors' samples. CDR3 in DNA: TGCGCCAGCAGCCAAGCTTCGTGGCTAGCGGGGACCGGGGAGCTGTTTTTT. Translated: CASSQASWLAGTGELFF.